These T cell receptor beta chains were read from a single sample in a study of blood T cell repertoires in COVID-19. Sequencing was performed with immunoSEQ multiplex PCR; in TCRdb, only in-frame clones are kept and a portion is missing. Of roughly 40,000 clones in the sample, 75% to 85% were seen once. The sequenced material came from peripheral blood. Every receptor here comes from a human donor in a cohort sampled during active COVID-19. Both conserved end residues are part of each CDR3. The D gene is left open where the match is weak. Clone size is not always given. Where it is, it says once, few, many or a class for expanded clones.

NA	TRBV3-1/TRBV3-2	TRBJ1-1	NA	CASSPGEGNTEAFF	TGTGCCAGCAGTCCCGGAGAGGGAAACACTGAAGCTTTCTTT
NA	TRBV5-5	TRBJ1-4	NA	CASSLVGHPWANEKLFF	TGTGCCAGCAGCTTGGTGGGACACCCCTGGGCTAATGAAAAACTGTTTTTT
NA	TRBV3-1/TRBV3-2	TRBJ2-7	TRBD2	CASSQVQRGARHEQYF	TGTGCCAGCAGCCAAGTGCAGCGGGGGGCGCGCCACGAGCAGTACTTC
NA	TRBV7-6	TRBJ1-1	NA	CASSPGTEGSTEAFF	TGTGCCAGCAGCCCGGGGACTGAGGGGTCCACTGAAGCTTTCTTT
NA	TRBV6-5	TRBJ1-1	NA	CASSFGQPMNTEAFF	TGTGCCAGCAGTTTTGGGCAGCCGATGAACACTGAAGCTTTCTTT
NA	TRBV6-5	TRBJ1-1	NA	CASSYGQANTEAFF	TGTGCCAGCAGTTATGGTCAGGCGAACACTGAAGCTTTCTTT
NA	TRBV12-3/TRBV12-4	TRBJ1-1	NA	CASSLGAGKEAFF	TGTGCCAGCAGTTTAGGGGCGGGGAAGGAAGCTTTCTTT
NA	TRBV10-3	TRBJ2-7	TRBD1	CAIRGLTGTGDEDLSYEQYF	TGTGCCATCAGGGGTCTGACCGGGACAGGGGATGAAGACCTTTCCTACGAGCAGTACTTC
NA	TRBV11-3	TRBJ2-1	TRBD2	CASSPVTSGNEQFF	TGTGCCAGCAGCCCCGTGACTAGCGGAAATGAGCAGTTCTTC
NA	TRBV18	TRBJ2-7	NA	CASSPQAGLITSSYEQYF	TGTGCCAGCTCACCACAGGCAGGTCTCATTACGAGCTCCTACGAGCAGTACTTC
NA	TRBV6-5	TRBJ1-2	TRBD1	CASGYRGGGYTF	TGTGCCAGCGGATACAGGGGCGGCGGCTACACCTTC
once	TRBV3-1/TRBV3-2	TRBJ1-3	NA	CASSQPDTASGNTIYF	TGTGCCAGCAGCCAACCTGACACGGCCTCCGGAAACACCATATATTTT
NA	TRBV7-7	TRBJ2-1	TRBD2	CASSLDPPGVAGENEQFF	TGTGCTAGCAGCTTAGACCCCCCGGGGGTAGCGGGAGAGAATGAGCAGTTCTTC
NA	TRBV9	TRBJ1-1	NA	CASSPDTLNTEAFF	TGTGCCAGCAGCCCTGACACATTGAACACTGAAGCTTTCTTT
once	TRBV2	TRBJ2-3	TRBD2	CASKTSGRVDTQYF	TGTGCCAGCAAGACGAGCGGGAGGGTAGATACGCAGTATTTT
NA	TRBV5-1	TRBJ1-3	TRBD1	CASSLAGTGSGNTIYF	TGCGCCAGCAGCTTGGCCGGGACAGGCTCTGGAAACACCATATATTTT
NA	TRBV6-6	TRBJ2-7	TRBD1	CASSTTDRGHEQYF	TGTGCCAGCAGTACAACGGACAGGGGCCACGAGCAGTACTTC
NA	TRBV29-1	TRBJ1-1	NA	CSVQGASMNTEAFF	TGCAGCGTTCAAGGGGCCTCCATGAACACTGAAGCTTTCTTT
NA	TRBV7-3	TRBJ2-2	NA	CASSSRAAGELFF	TGTGCCAGCAGCTCCCGAGCGGCCGGGGAGCTGTTTTTT
NA	TRBV19	TRBJ1-2	TRBD1	CASKNRGYGYTF	TGTGCCAGCAAAAACAGGGGCTATGGCTACACCTTC
NA	TRBV19	TRBJ2-3	NA	CASSPNTDTQYF	TGTGCCAGTAGTCCCAACACAGATACGCAGTATTTT
few	TRBV6-5	TRBJ2-7	TRBD2	CASSRDYYYEQYF	TGTGCCAGCAGCCGGGACTACTATTACGAGCAGTACTTC
NA	TRBV2	TRBJ2-1	NA	CASSEIAASSYNEQFF	TGTGCCAGCAGTGAGATAGCGGCCAGCTCCTACAATGAGCAGTTCTTC
NA	TRBV10-2	TRBJ2-7	NA	CASSEWALGGYEHYF	TGCGCCAGCAGTGAGTGGGCCTTGGGCGGGTACGAGCATTACTTC
NA	TRBV7-6	TRBJ2-1	NA	CASSPSNEQFF	TGTGCCAGCAGCCCTTCCAATGAGCAGTTCTTC
once	TRBV9	TRBJ1-2	TRBD1	CASSVGTGSSGYTF	TGTGCCAGCAGCGTAGGGACAGGGAGTAGTGGCTACACCTTC
NA	TRBV3-1/TRBV3-2	TRBJ1-6	NA	CASSQDSSPLHF	TGTGCCAGCAGCCAAGACTCCAGTCCCCTCCACTTT
NA	TRBV29-1	TRBJ1-3	NA	CSVGAGAGNTIYF	TGCAGCGTTGGGGCAGGTGCTGGAAACACCATATATTTT
NA	TRBV19	TRBJ2-7	NA	CASSTPGTYYEQYF	TGTGCCAGTAGTACCCCCGGGACATACTACGAGCAGTACTTC
NA	TRBV18	TRBJ2-7	TRBD2	CASSPGLAGREQYF	TGTGCCAGCTCACCTGGACTAGCAGGTAGAGAGCAGTACTTC
NA	TRBV7-8	TRBJ1-2	NA	CASSGQPIYGYTF	TGTGCCAGCTCTGGACAGCCTATTTACGGCTACACCTTC
NA	TRBV3-1/TRBV3-2	TRBJ1-3	TRBD1	CASSQDRGHSGNTIYF	TGTGCCAGCAGCCAAGATAGGGGGCACTCTGGAAACACCATATATTTT
few	TRBV7-8	TRBJ1-2	NA	CASSNQDWAVSFGYTF	TGTGCCAGCAGCAACCAGGACTGGGCGGTTTCCTTTGGCTACACCTTC